The next 12 T cell receptor beta chains were all read from a single sample in a study of T-cell reconstitution after alpha-beta-depleted transplantation in children. Construction of the TCRbeta library involved unique molecular identifiers. TCRdb redid the calling of the PCR reads with MiXCR, one entry per CDR3 protein. The sample lists hundreds of thousands of distinct CDR3 sequences; over 10% were seen once. The sequencing used PBMCs, mostly from graft donor cells, collected 360 days after TCRalphabeta/CD19-depleted stem cell transplant. These receptors originate from a male patient aged 10 to 17 who had a stem cell transplant for acute myeloid leukemia, so the T cells may come from the graft donor.

V usage is TRBV27 and J usage is TRBJ2-2; no clear D. V was pared by 8 bases and J by 5 bases, with 15 bases between. This CDR3 is built from 14 residues. CDR1 MNHEY and CDR2 SMNVEV come from the germline V gene (reference sequence). Here the CDR3 DNA reads TGTGCCAGCGGGCTAGGTGGTTGGACCGGGGAGCTGTTTTTT. This codes for CASGLGGWTGELFF.

In this sample, this clonotype turned up many times. The chain is built from TRBV20-1 and TRBJ2-1, with D possibly being TRBD1 (6 bases). Germline-derived CDR1 and CDR2 are DFQATT and SNEGSKA (reference sequence). The CDR3 sequence is 13 residues long. V shed 2 bases and J shed 3 bases, with 8 bases lying between them. The CDR3 bases are TGCAGTGCTAGACAGGGGTTCTACAATGAGCAGTTCTTC. Translating it yields CSARQGFYNEQFF.

The rearrangement uses TRBV4-3 and TRBJ1-1; D call uncertain. CDR3 size: 16 residues. Looked up from germline, CDR1 is LGHNA and CDR2 is YSLEER. Trimming left V 1 base short and J 0 bases short, with 12 bases between. The CDR3 sequence: CASSQVRSLMNTEAFF. The CDR3 DNA reads TGCGCCAGCAGCCAAGTTAGGAGCCTCATGAACACTGAAGCTTTCTTT.

V is TRBV29-1 and J is TRBJ2-5; 7 bases are a match to TRBD2. There are 14 residues in the CDR3. The V segment lost 7 bases and the J segment 5 bases; nucleotides outside the gene matches: 13. The germline CDR1 and CDR2 sequences are SQVTM and ANQGSEA. The CDR3 DNA follows: TGCAGCGCCCCAAAAGCGGGGTGGGGGGAGACCCAGTACTTC. Translating it yields CSAPKAGWGETQYF. The whole variable domain, filled in from reference TRBV29-1 and TRBJ2-5, reads SAVISQKPSRDICQRGTSLTIQCQVDSQVTMMFWYRQQPGQSLTLIATANQGSEATYESGFVIDKFPISRPNLTFSTLTVSNMSPEDSSIYLCSAPKAGWGETQYFGPGTRLLVL.

The rearrangement joins TRBV28 to TRBJ2-2; 13 positions match TRBD2. The CDR3 covers 15 residues. From germline, CDR1 is MDHEN and CDR2 SYDVKM. V lost 9 bases, J lost 7 bases, and 8 bases stayed unmatched. The CDR3 DNA sequence: TGTGCCAGGGCACCGGGACTAGCGGGAAGCGGGGAGCTGTTTTTT. Translated, it gives CARAPGLAGSGELFF.

The genes are TRBV4-2 and TRBJ2-1; maybe TRBD2 (6 bases). CDR1 LGHNA and CDR2 YNFKEQ come from the germline V gene. The CDR3 totals 15 residues. Trimming left V 0 bases short and J 7 bases short, with 13 bases between. CDR3 DNA: TGTGCCAGCAGCCAAGAAACCGGGAGTAGGAATGAGCAGTTCTTC. Protein product: CASSQETGSRNEQFF.

This clonotype was recorded a few times. The J gene is TRBJ2-5, the V gene TRBV6-6; D is uncertain. This CDR3 region has 12 residues. Trimming shortened V by 1 base and J by 3 bases, and 3 bases separated the two germline ends. The germline gives CDR1 MNHNY, CDR2 SVGAGI (reference sequence). The CDR3 loop is CASSYYKETQYF. The CDR3 coding sequence is TGTGCCAGCAGTTACTACAAAGAGACCCAGTACTTC.

This clonotype showed up many times. The chain recombines TRBV28 with TRBJ2-7; 7 bases line up with TRBD2. The J segment lost 4 bases and the V segment lost 6 bases, leaving 6 bases of the junction unmatched. Germline CDR1 reads MDHEN; CDR2 reads SYDVKM. This CDR3 contains 13 residues. CDR3 in DNA: TGTGCCAGCAGCTGGACTAGTGTGTACGAGCAGTACTTC. It codes for CASSWTSVYEQYF.

This clonotype turned up a few times. The rearrangement joins TRBV25-1 to TRBJ2-3; 12 bases map to TRBD2. CDR3 length: 18 residues. V lost 1 base, J lost 3 bases, and 8 bases stayed unmatched. CDR1 MGHDK and CDR2 SYGVNS come from the germline V gene. The CDR3 protein is CASSEFQVGLAGTDTQYF. CDR3 nucleotides: TGTGCCAGCAGTGAATTTCAAGTCGGACTAGCGGGAACAGATACGCAGTATTTT.

The sample holds a few counts of this clonotype. The chain uses TRBV3-1 and TRBJ2-7; D not certain. The CDR3 is 14 residues long. V shed 2 bases and J shed 3 bases, with 11 bases lying between them. Germline CDR1 reads LGHDT; CDR2 reads YNNKEL (reference sequence). The CDR3 spells CASSQKTMYYEQYF. The CDR3 DNA reads TGTGCCAGCAGCCAAAAGACGATGTACTACGAGCAGTACTTC.

This clonotype was observed a handful of times. J is TRBJ2-2 and V is TRBV28; D may correspond to TRBD1 or TRBD2 (5 bases each). CDR1 MDHEN and CDR2 SYDVKM come from the germline V gene. The CDR3 is 17 amino acids. The germline V and J ends were trimmed by 2 bases and 0 bases, with 13 bases remaining between them. The chain's CDR3 is CASSLGTHNPNTGELFF. The CDR3 nucleotides read TGTGCCAGCAGTTTAGGGACCCACAATCCGAACACCGGGGAGCTGTTTTTT.

The chain recombines TRBV7-9 with TRBJ2-7; possible D gene TRBD2, 6 bases. Germline values: CDR1 SEHNR, CDR2 FQNEAQ (reference sequence). Between the trimmed V and J ends, which lost 3 bases and 3 bases, there was a span of 15 bases. The CDR3 contains 15 residues. The CDR3 region is CASSFKGGQLYEQYF. CDR3 bases: TGTGCCAGCAGCTTTAAAGGAGGGCAGCTCTACGAGCAGTACTTC.